These 28 T cell receptor beta chains originate from one sample sequenced in a study of regulatory T cells in long-lasting Graves disease. The time point was: newly diagnosed GD, antithyroid drugs for less than 3 months. Isolated PBMC RNA provided the starting material for the TCR library. iRepertoire HTBI primers and Arm-PCR of CDR3 regions built TCR beta libraries. MiXCR, applied by TCRdb to the multiplex PCR reads, yields one record per CDR3 protein. Of 350,000 to 500,000 distinct CDR3 sequences in the sample, around 17% were seen once. The same specimen was also included in a second study, on T cells in Graves' hyperthyroidism and ophthalmopathy.

The sample here was peripheral blood mononuclear cells (PBMCs), taken at new diagnosis, from a patient treated with antithyroid drugs. All receptors come from a woman aged 18-29 years with Graves disease.

This clonotype was seen many times. The rearrangement joins TRBV6-5 to TRBJ2-3; TRBD1 is a possible D gene (5 bases). The CDR3 runs to 17 residues. V lost 4 bases and J lost 4, with 21 bases in between. Germline assignment: CDR1 MNHEY and CDR2 SVGAGI. The CDR3 loop is CASSLGPAFAWPDTQYF. CDR3 nucleotides: TGTGCCAGCAGTTTGGGGCCTGCGTTCGCTTGGCCAGATACGCAGTATTTT.

The chain carries TRBV5-1 and TRBJ2-7; D may be TRBD1 (5 bases). Germline V gene data show CDR1 as SGHRS and CDR2 as YFSETQ. This CDR3 is 14 amino acids long. The V and J ends lost 2 bases and 2 bases respectively, with 11 bases between them. The CDR3 nucleotides read TGCGCCAGCAGCTTTGTGGGGCTTACCTACGAGCAGTACTTC. As protein: CASSFVGLTYEQYF.

The chain is built from TRBV2 and TRBJ2-5; D is undetermined. Trimming took off 3 bases at V and 0 bases at J, with 11 bases between the two ends. The germline V gene encodes CDR1 SNHLY and CDR2 FYNNEI. This CDR3 comprises 15 residues. The CDR3 bases are TGTGCCAGCAGTGACCTGCTAGAGTACCAAGAGACCCAGTACTTC. It encodes CASSDLLEYQETQYF.

This clonotype occurred a few times. The CDR3 loop is CSVDPSGTSYEQYF. Here the CDR3 DNA reads TGCAGCGTTGACCCCTCGGGGACTAGCTACGAGCAGTACTTC. The V and J genes are TRBV29-1 and TRBJ2-7, with TRBD2 matching 8 bases. The CDR3 runs to 14 residues. The germline CDR1 and CDR2 sequences are SQVTM and ANQGSEA. J gave up 3 bases and V 3 bases, and 7 bases lay outside the gene matches.

This clonotype was seen ten or more times. The V gene is TRBV6-1, the J gene TRBJ2-7, with 10 bases fitting TRBD1. This CDR3 has 14 residues. CDR1 and CDR2 (germline): MNHNS, SASEGT. V trimming: 4 bases; J trimming: 4 bases; junction bases outside the gene matches: 4. The CDR3 is CASSAGQGRYEQYF. The DNA of the CDR3 is TGTGCCAGCAGTGCGGGACAGGGGAGGTACGAGCAGTACTTC.

In its sample, this clonotype was seen a few times. The chain employs TRBV12-5 and TRBJ1-1; D unclear. The V end lost 5 bases, the J end lost 4 bases, and 11 bases lay between the germline ends. CDR1 is LGHNT, CDR2 FRNRAP, per germline. The CDR3 sequence is 13 residues long. CDR3: CASGPGGGTEAFF. The CDR3 DNA reads TGTGCTAGTGGTCCGGGTGGAGGCACTGAAGCTTTCTTT.

The table lists this clonotype with many counts. The chain links TRBV28 to TRBJ1-6; TRBD1 might be the D (6 bases). CDR3 size: 14 residues. V was shortened by 6 bases and J by 10 bases, with 16 bases between the two germline ends. Germline values: CDR1 MDHEN, CDR2 SYDVKM. The CDR3 DNA reads as TGTGCCAGCAGCCCTACAGGGTCAACATCACCCCTCCACTTT. It codes for CASSPTGSTSPLHF.

As concerns this clonotype: A read error may be the cause here, since a much bigger clone is one base away. The chain is built from TRBV6-5 and TRBJ1-1; D unclear. Germline V gives CDR1 MNHEY, CDR2 SVGAGI. V dropped 2 bases and J dropped 10 bases, with 14 bases sitting between them. The CDR3 extends over 13 amino acids. The DNA of the CDR3 is TGTGCCAGCAGTTACCGCCTCACTGGGTCAGCTTTCTTT. Its translation is CASSYRLTGSAFF.

This clonotype was recorded at least ten times. J is TRBJ2-5 and V is TRBV4-3, with a tentative D call TRBD2 (6 bases). This CDR3 is built from 14 residues. The germline gives CDR1 LGHNA, CDR2 YSLEER. V gave up 3 bases and J gave up 5 bases, with 13 bases separating them. The CDR3 coding sequence is TGCGCCAGCAGCCAGGGGGGAACTTGGGAGACCCAGTACTTC. Translated: CASSQGGTWETQYF.

This clonotype was picked up many times. CDR3 in DNA: TGTGCCAGCAGTGTGAGCGGGAGGGCAAACACCGGGGAGCTGTTTTTT. The encoded protein is CASSVSGRANTGELFF. This rearrangement joins TRBV12-3 or TRBV12-4 to TRBJ2-2; 10 bases are shared with TRBD2. This CDR3 is built from 16 residues. V shed 5 bases and J 2 bases; nucleotides not matched to a gene: 5.

The chain recombines TRBV9 with TRBJ2-2; 9 bases are shared with TRBD1. The germline V gene encodes CDR1 SGDLS and CDR2 YYNGEE. V was clipped by 4 bases and J by 4 bases; unmatched bases: 8. This CDR3 has 16 residues. The CDR3 nucleotides read TGTGCCAGCAGCCCAGGGACAGGGTTGGTCACCGGGGAGCTGTTTTTT. Translating it yields CASSPGTGLVTGELFF.

This clonotype has only a few counts. The V call is TRBV20-1, the J call TRBJ2-2, with a tentative D call TRBD1 (6 bases). There are 13 residues in the CDR3. Germline V gene lookup returns CDR1 DFQATT and CDR2 SNEGSKA (reference sequence). Trimming shortened V by 6 bases and J by 5 bases, and 13 bases separated the two germline ends. This CDR3 reads CSAVGGSTGELFF. CDR3 nucleotide sequence: TGCAGTGCAGTAGGGGGTTCAACCGGGGAGCTGTTTTTT.

Many counts were recorded for this clonotype. The chain couples TRBV7-2 to TRBJ2-2; D is perhaps TRBD1 or TRBD2 (5 bases each). Germline V gene data show CDR1 as SGHTA and CDR2 as FQGNSA. The CDR3 is made up of 13 amino acids. V lost 5 bases, J lost 13 bases, and 17 bases lay in between. DNA of the CDR3: TGTGCCAGCAGCCCGGGACGTGCCAAAGGGCTGTTTTTT. Its translation is CASSPGRAKGLFF.

The table lists this clonotype with a count of one. The genes are TRBV28 and TRBJ1-6; D possibly corresponds to TRBD1 (5 bases). This CDR3 comprises 13 residues. In germline, CDR1 is MDHEN, CDR2 SYDVKM. Trimming took off 7 bases at V and 11 bases at J, with 15 bases between the two ends. CDR3 in amino acids: CASINVEGPPLHF. Here the CDR3 DNA reads TGTGCCAGCATCAATGTGGAGGGGCCACCCCTCCACTTT.

The V call is TRBV9, the J call TRBJ1-5, with D possibly being TRBD1 (6 bases). The CDR3 totals 15 residues. Trimming removed 3 bases at V and 3 bases at J, with 13 bases between. From germline, CDR1 is SGDLS and CDR2 YYNGEE. The CDR3 DNA follows: TGTGCCAGCAGCGAAAGGGGGGCTGACAATCAGCCCCAGCATTTT. The encoded protein is CASSERGADNQPQHF.

In this sample, this clonotype turned up a few times. A much larger clone sits a single nucleotide away, making a read error possible. The rearrangement uses TRBV11-2 and TRBJ2-3; 8 bases are shared with TRBD1. Per germline, CDR1 SGHAT and CDR2 FQNNGV. The CDR3 is 15 residues long. DNA for the CDR3: TGTGCCAGCACCCGGGACAGGCGATTCACAAATACGCAGTATTTT. It encodes CASTRDRRFTNTQYF.

The table lists this clonotype with many counts. The rearrangement joins TRBV27 to TRBJ2-1, with 12 bases matching TRBD2. V lost 0 bases and J lost 1; bases outside the gene matches: 13. There are 21 residues in the CDR3. Per germline, CDR1 MNHEY and CDR2 SMNVEV (reference sequence). CDR3 nucleotide sequence: TGTGCCAGCAGTTTATCCCCTCCGGGACTAGCGGGCCCGCCTTCCTACAATGAGCAGTTCTTC. Translated, it gives CASSLSPPGLAGPPSYNEQFF.

V gene TRBV18 combines with J gene TRBJ2-7; D is undetermined. Germline V lookup: CDR1 KGHSH, CDR2 LQKENI. This CDR3 region has 12 residues. The V and J ends lost 2 bases and 5 bases respectively, with 7 bases between them. The CDR3 sequence is CASSPSQDEQYF. For the CDR3, the DNA is TGTGCCAGCTCACCATCTCAGGACGAGCAGTACTTC.

In its sample, this clonotype was seen a few times. V is TRBV6-1 and J is TRBJ2-1, with a weak D call TRBD2 (5 bases). Germline V gene sequence: CDR1 MNHNS, CDR2 SASEGT. The CDR3 has 16 amino acids. V lost 7 bases to trimming and J lost 3 bases, with 19 bases between them. This CDR3 reads CASMVGPGLHYNEQFF. DNA of the CDR3: TGTGCCAGCATGGTGGGCCCCGGACTCCACTACAATGAGCAGTTCTTC.

Ten or more counts support this clonotype. The chain is built from TRBV28 and TRBJ2-7; D is ambiguous. Trimming shortened V by 7 bases and J by 2 bases, and 6 bases separated the two germline ends. Germline loops: CDR1 MDHEN, CDR2 SYDVKM. This CDR3 has 11 amino acids. For the CDR3, the DNA is TGTGCCAGCACCACCCCCTACGAGCAGTACTTC. Its translation is CASTTPYEQYF. The full variable domain, its missing parts supplied by reference TRBV28 and TRBJ2-7, is DVKVTQSSRYLVKRTGEKVFLECVQDMDHENMFWYRQDPGLGLRLIYFSYDVKMKEKGDIPEGYSVSREKKERFSLILESASTNQTSMYLCASTTPYEQYFGPGTRLTVT.

In regard to this clonotype: This may arise from a read error, as a much more abundant clone is one base away. The rearrangement uses TRBV28 and TRBJ2-1; the match to TRBD1 covers 10 bases. This CDR3 is 15 amino acids long. Trimming removed 7 bases from V and 10 bases from J; junction bases left unmatched: 13. From germline, CDR1 is MDHEN and CDR2 SYDVKM. CDR3 loop: CASKPMGDRGYEQFF. As DNA, the CDR3 is TGTGCCAGCAAACCTATGGGGGACAGGGGTTACGAGCAGTTCTTC.

In this sample, this clonotype turned up a few times. This chain links TRBV7-9 with TRBJ1-1; no definite D call. V was pared by 5 bases and J by 9 bases, with 19 bases between. Germline V gene data show CDR1 as SEHNR and CDR2 as FQNEAQ (reference sequence). The CDR3 spans 14 residues. The CDR3 is CASSPTVRGRQAFF. CDR3 bases: TGTGCCAGCAGCCCCACAGTCAGAGGGCGTCAAGCTTTCTTT. Full variable domain (rest looked up from reference TRBV7-9 and TRBJ1-1): DTGVSQNPRHKITKRGQNVTFRCDPISEHNRLYWYRQTLGQGPEFLTYFQNEAQLEKSRLLSDRFSAERPKGSFSTLEIQRTEQGDSAMYLCASSPTVRGRQAFFGQGTRLTVV.

V gene TRBV20-1 combines with J gene TRBJ1-3, with unresolved D. Germline CDR1 is DFQATT and CDR2 is SNEGSKA (reference sequence). V dropped 2 bases and J dropped 2 bases, with 4 bases sitting between them. This CDR3 is 12 amino acids long. CDR3 DNA: TGCAGTGCTAGATCTCCTGGAAACACCATATATTTT. Protein product: CSARSPGNTIYF.

This clonotype has at least ten counts. This chain uses TRBV7-8 with TRBJ1-2; D is ambiguous. Germline CDR1 SGHVS, CDR2 FQNEAQ. CDR3 length equals 14 residues. V was clipped by 5 bases and J by 0 bases, with 10 bases between them. CDR3 amino acids: CASSADTPNYGYTF. The CDR3 coding sequence is TGTGCCAGCAGCGCCGATACGCCTAACTATGGCTACACCTTC.

This clonotype was detected many times. The chain carries TRBV20-1 and TRBJ2-1; the match to TRBD1 covers 7 bases. There are 15 residues in the CDR3. Trimming cost V 4 bases and J 0 bases; bases outside gene matches: 6. Germline V gene sequence: CDR1 DFQATT, CDR2 SNEGSKA (reference sequence). The CDR3 coding sequence is TGCAGTGCTACAGGGGGTGCAGGCTCCTACAATGAGCAGTTCTTC. Protein: CSATGGAGSYNEQFF.

This clonotype has at least ten counts. The gene calls are TRBV6-1 and TRBJ1-1; D may be TRBD1 (5 bases). Germline V gene data show CDR1 as MNHNS and CDR2 as SASEGT. The length of the CDR3 is 14 residues. Trimming removed 5 bases from V and 0 bases from J, with 10 bases in between. CDR3 nucleotides: TGTGCCAGCAGTACGGGACGGATGAACACTGAAGCTTTCTTT. Translated: CASSTGRMNTEAFF.

This clonotype has a count of ten or more. V usage is TRBV5-1 and J usage is TRBJ2-3; D might be TRBD1 (5 bases). The CDR3 consists of 14 residues. The V and J ends lost 3 bases and 6 bases respectively, with 14 bases between them. From germline, CDR1 is SGHRS and CDR2 YFSETQ. CDR3 sequence reads: CASSYDFRVDTQYF. CDR3 nucleotides: TGCGCCAGCAGCTATGATTTCAGGGTGGATACGCAGTATTTT.

In this sample, this clonotype turned up a few times. This may be a read error: a much more frequent sequence differs by one nucleotide. This chain joins TRBV28 and TRBJ2-4; 9 positions match TRBD2. Germline V gene sequence: CDR1 MDHEN, CDR2 SYDVKM. This CDR3 is built from 15 residues. In DNA form, the CDR3 reads TGTGCCAGCAGCCCTCCCCCAGCGGGAGGTGACATTCGGTACTTC. It codes for CASSPPPAGGDIRYF.